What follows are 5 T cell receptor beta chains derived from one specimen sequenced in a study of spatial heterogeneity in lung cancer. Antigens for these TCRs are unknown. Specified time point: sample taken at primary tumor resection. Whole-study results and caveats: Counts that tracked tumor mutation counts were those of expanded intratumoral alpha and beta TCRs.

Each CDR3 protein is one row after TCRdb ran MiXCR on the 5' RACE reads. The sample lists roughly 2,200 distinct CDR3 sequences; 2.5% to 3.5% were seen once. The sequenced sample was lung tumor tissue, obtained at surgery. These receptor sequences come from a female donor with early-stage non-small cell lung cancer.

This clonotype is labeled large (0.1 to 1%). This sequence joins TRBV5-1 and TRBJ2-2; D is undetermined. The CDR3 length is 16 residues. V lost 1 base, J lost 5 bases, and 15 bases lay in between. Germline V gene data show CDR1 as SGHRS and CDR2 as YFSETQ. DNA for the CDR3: TGCGCCAGCAGCTTGTCCTCCTCGGTAATAACCGGGGAGCTGTTTTTT. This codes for CASSLSSSVITGELFF.

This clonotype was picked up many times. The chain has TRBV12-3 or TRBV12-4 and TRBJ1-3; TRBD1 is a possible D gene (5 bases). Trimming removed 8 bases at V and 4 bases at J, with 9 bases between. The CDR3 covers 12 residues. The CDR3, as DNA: TGTGCCAGCGGGGGACGGGGAAACACCATATATTTT. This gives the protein CASGGRGNTIYF.

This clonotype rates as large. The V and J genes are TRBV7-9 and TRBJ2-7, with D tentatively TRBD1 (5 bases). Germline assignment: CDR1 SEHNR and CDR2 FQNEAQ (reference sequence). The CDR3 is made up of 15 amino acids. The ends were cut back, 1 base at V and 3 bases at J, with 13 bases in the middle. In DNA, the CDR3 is TGTGCCAGCAGCTTAGGATCAGGGATTGACTACGAGCAGTACTTC. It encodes CASSLGSGIDYEQYF.

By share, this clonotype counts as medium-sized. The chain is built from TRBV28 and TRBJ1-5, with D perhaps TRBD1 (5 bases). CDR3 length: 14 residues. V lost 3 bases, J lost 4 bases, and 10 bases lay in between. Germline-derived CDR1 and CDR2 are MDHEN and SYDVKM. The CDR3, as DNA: TGTGCCAGCAGTTTGGGAGGGACTAATCAGCCCCAGCATTTT. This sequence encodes CASSLGGTNQPQHF.

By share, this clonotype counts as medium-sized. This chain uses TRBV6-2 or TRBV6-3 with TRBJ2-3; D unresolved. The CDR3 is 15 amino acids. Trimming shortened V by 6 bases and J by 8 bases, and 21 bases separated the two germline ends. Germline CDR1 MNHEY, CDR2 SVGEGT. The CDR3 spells CASSTPPGDIPTQYF. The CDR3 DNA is TGTGCCAGCAGCACCCCCCCGGGCGATATACCTACGCAGTATTTT.